The 11 T cell receptor beta chains listed next were all sequenced from one sample in a study of shared clonotypes between healthy human individuals. Here immunoSEQ multiplex PCR was the method, and the copy in TCRdb shows in-frame clones only, minus some. The table has 600,000 to 700,000 clones, more than 70% seen once. Sequencing was done on a sample of memory CD4+ T cells sorted from blood. Subset denoted: CD45RA-negative fraction. The source of these receptors is a woman aged 25 to 39 in good health.

The V call is TRBV5-6, the J call TRBJ1-1; no definite D call. There are 15 residues in the CDR3. Germline assignment: CDR1 SGHDT and CDR2 YYEEEE. V lost 1 base, J lost 5 bases, and 15 bases lay in between. The CDR3 loop reads CASSLWLSGRTEAFF. The CDR3 bases are TGTGCCAGCAGCTTGTGGTTATCCGGGAGGACTGAAGCTTTCTTT. Drawing the rest from reference TRBV5-6 and TRBJ1-1, the complete variable domain is DAGVTQSPTHLIKTRGQQVTLRCSPKSGHDTVSWYQQALGQGPQFIFQYYEEEERQRGNFPDRFSGHQFPNYSSELNVNALLLGDSALYLCASSLWLSGRTEAFFGQGTRLTVV.

The chain carries TRBV29-1 and TRBJ2-7, with no clear D. Germline CDR1 reads SQVTM; CDR2 reads ANQGSEA. V lost 1 base and J lost 0, with 16 bases in between. There are 16 residues in the CDR3. The CDR3 region has the DNA TGCAGCGTTGAAGTAATGGTGGCGTTCAGCTCCTACGAGCAGTACTTC. This sequence encodes CSVEVMVAFSSYEQYF.

This clone was seen a few times. The chain carries TRBV7-9 and TRBJ1-3; D ambiguous. Trimming shortened V by 0 bases and J by 7 bases, and 10 bases separated the two germline ends. The CDR3 has 14 residues. Germline V gene lookup returns CDR1 SEHNR and CDR2 FQNEAQ (reference sequence). The CDR3 coding sequence is TGTGCCAGCAGCTTAGCTATGCGGGCCAACACCATATATTTT. It specifies CASSLAMRANTIYF. The complete variable domain, with remaining parts taken from reference TRBV7-9 and TRBJ1-3, reads DTGVSQNPRHKITKRGQNVTFRCDPISEHNRLYWYRQTLGQGPEFLTYFQNEAQLEKSRLLSDRFSAERPKGSFSTLEIQRTEQGDSAMYLCASSLAMRANTIYFGEGSWLTVV.

The V gene is TRBV5-1, the J gene TRBJ2-3, with TRBD1 as a possible D gene (6 bases). Per the germline V gene, CDR1 is SGHRS and CDR2 is YFSETQ. The CDR3 totals 15 residues. V lost 3 bases, J lost 2 bases, and 13 bases lay in between. CDR3 amino acids: CASSSTGQFTDTQYF. The CDR3, as DNA: TGCGCCAGCAGCTCAACCGGACAGTTCACAGATACGCAGTATTTT. Filled out from reference TRBV5-1 and TRBJ2-3, the complete variable domain reads KAGVTQTPRYLIKTRGQQVTLSCSPISGHRSVSWYQQTPGQGLQFLFEYFSETQRNKGNFPGRFSGRQFSNSRSEMNVSTLELGDSALYLCASSSTGQFTDTQYFGPGTRLTVL.

With regard to this clone: Other nucleotide sequences from this sample produce the same CDR3. The rearrangement joins TRBV25-1 to TRBJ2-7, with D unclear. The CDR3 is made up of 12 amino acids. Trimming took 5 bases from V and 3 from J, leaving 8 bases between them. Germline lookup yields CDR1 MGHDK and CDR2 SYGVNS. The CDR3 loop is CASSRGSYEQYF. The CDR3 coding sequence is TGTGCCAGCAGTCGCGGCAGCTACGAGCAGTACTTC.

The genes are TRBV5-1 and TRBJ2-1, with 14 bases that match TRBD2. The ends lost 0 bases at V and 7 bases at J; junction bases unmatched: 6. Germline CDR1 and CDR2: SGHRS and YFSETQ. The CDR3 is made up of 17 amino acids. This CDR3 reads CASSLAPWTSGRNEQFF. CDR3 sequence (DNA): TGCGCCAGCAGCTTGGCCCCTTGGACTAGCGGGAGGAATGAGCAGTTCTTC.

The J gene is TRBJ1-5, the V gene TRBV30, with D maybe TRBD1 (5 bases). Germline V gene data show CDR1 as GTSNPN and CDR2 as SVGIG (reference sequence). CDR3 length: 13 residues. V was shortened by 4 bases and J by 0 bases, with 7 bases between the two germline ends. The CDR3 spells CAWNQGSNQPQHF. CDR3 nucleotides: TGTGCCTGGAACCAGGGTAGCAATCAGCCCCAGCATTTT.

The sample holds a few counts of this clone. V is TRBV4-1 and J is TRBJ1-1; 9 nucleotides line up with TRBD1. The J segment lost 3 bases and the V segment lost 5 bases, leaving 7 bases of the junction unmatched. The CDR3 loop spans 15 amino acids. Germline values: CDR1 MGHRA, CDR2 YSYEKL. CDR3 amino acids: CASSARTGEHTEAFF. The CDR3 DNA reads TGCGCCAGCAGCGCCCGGACAGGGGAGCACACTGAAGCTTTCTTT.

The V and J genes are TRBV27 and TRBJ1-5; D not resolved. Germline V lookup: CDR1 MNHEY, CDR2 SMNVEV (reference sequence). The CDR3 runs to 15 residues. The V gene lost 3 bases and the J gene lost 2 bases, with 11 bases spanning the gap. The CDR3: CASSLDWRRNQPQHF. The CDR3 nucleotides read TGTGCCAGCAGTTTGGACTGGAGGCGCAATCAGCCCCAGCATTTT.

The gene calls are TRBV11-2 and TRBJ2-1, with 14 bases aligning to TRBD2. J was trimmed by 7 bases and V by 0 bases; bases with no gene match: 2. The length of the CDR3 is 16 residues. Germline lookup yields CDR1 SGHAT and CDR2 FQNNGV. The CDR3, as DNA: TGTGCCAGCAGCTTAGATGGGACTAGCGGGAGAAATGAGCAGTTCTTC. This sequence encodes CASSLDGTSGRNEQFF.

This clone turned up a few times. The rearrangement joins TRBV10-2 to TRBJ2-7; 13 nucleotides agree with TRBD2. This CDR3 is 17 amino acids long. The V segment lost 5 bases and the J segment 2 bases; nucleotides outside the gene matches: 9. Germline CDR1 WSHSY, CDR2 SAAADI. This CDR3 is CASSRRGTSGIPYEQYF. The CDR3 nucleotides are TGCGCCAGCAGTCGAAGGGGGACTAGCGGGATCCCCTACGAGCAGTACTTC.